These T cell receptor beta chains were read from a single sample in a study of CD8+ T cells in alopecia areata. Here immunoSEQ multiplex PCR was the method, and the copy in TCRdb shows in-frame clones only, minus some. The repertoire holds over 200,000 clones, with about three fifths as singletons. Material: CD4+ T cells sorted from blood, obtained at week 4, from a patient treated with tofacitinib. The receptors stem from a human donor with alopecia areata. Each CDR3 is given with its conserved first and last residue. A D gene is named only where the DNA matches it firmly. The size field is filled for only some rows; it gives once, few, many or a size class.

clone size	D gene	V gene	J gene	CDR3 DNA	CDR3 protein
few	TRBD2	TRBV11-2	TRBJ2-5	TGTGCCAGCAGCTTAGATCACGTGCTAGCGGGGCAAGAGACCCAGTACTTC	CASSLDHVLAGQETQYF
NA	NA	TRBV7-2	TRBJ2-1	TGTGCCAGCAGCTTAGCGGGGGGGCCCTACAATGAGCAGTTCTTC	CASSLAGGPYNEQFF
NA	NA	TRBV27	TRBJ2-3	TGTGCCAGCACTCTAGGGACGGCTAGCACAGATACGCAGTATTTT	CASTLGTASTDTQYF
NA	NA	TRBV5-1	TRBJ2-3	TGCGCCAGCAGCTTACCAAGCCCCCCAGATACGCAGTATTTT	CASSLPSPPDTQYF
few	NA	TRBV29-1	TRBJ2-5	TGCAGCGTTGTCTGGGCGGAGACCCAGTACTTC	CSVVWAETQYF
NA	NA	TRBV7-9	TRBJ1-5	TGTGCCAGCGGAGGGATGAGCAATCAGCCCCAGCATTTT	CASGGMSNQPQHF
few	NA	TRBV27	TRBJ1-5	TGTGCCAGCAGTTTAGAAAAGGGAGGGAATCAGCCCCAGCATTTT	CASSLEKGGNQPQHF
few	NA	TRBV30	TRBJ1-5	TGTGCCTGGAGCTGGAAGGAGCAGCCCCAGCATTTT	CAWSWKEQPQHF
NA	NA	TRBV11-2	TRBJ1-5	TGTGCCAGCAGCACCGGTCAGAATCAGCCCCAGCATTTT	CASSTGQNQPQHF
once	TRBD2	TRBV5-6	TRBJ2-5	TGTGCCAGCAGCTTGTATAGGGAGGGGACCCAGTACTTC	CASSLYREGTQYF
NA	NA	TRBV7-9	TRBJ2-7	TGTGCCAGCACTACTGGGGGCGCAGTCTACGAGCAGTACTTC	CASTTGGAVYEQYF
NA	NA	TRBV30	TRBJ2-3	TGTGCCTGGAGCTGGGGGGGCACAGATACGCAGTATTTT	CAWSWGGTDTQYF
NA	TRBD2	TRBV6-5	TRBJ2-7	TGTGCCAGCAAGGGACTAGCAGGGACCTACGAGCAGTACTTC	CASKGLAGTYEQYF
NA	TRBD1	TRBV20-1	TRBJ1-1	TGCAGTGGAATACAGGGACAGCAAGCTTTCTTT	CSGIQGQQAFF
NA	NA	TRBV6-5	TRBJ1-2	TGTGCCAGCAAGGGGTTCCAATGGGCTAACTATGGCTACACCTTC	CASKGFQWANYGYTF
NA	TRBD1	TRBV5-1	TRBJ2-7	TGCGCCAGCAGCGGAGGACAGGGGGCAAGCGAGCAGTACTTC	CASSGGQGASEQYF
few	TRBD2	TRBV4-3	TRBJ2-6	TGCGCCAGCAGCCTTTCGGGGAGGGCGGCCAACGTCCTGACTTTC	CASSLSGRAANVLTF
few	NA	TRBV7-2	TRBJ2-5	TGTGCCAGCACAACAGTGGGGGTCCAAGAGACCCAGTACTTC	CASTTVGVQETQYF
few	TRBD1	TRBV29-1	TRBJ2-5	TGCAGCGTTGTGGAAGGGGCAGGGGGCTGGGAGACCCAGTACTTC	CSVVEGAGGWETQYF
few	TRBD1	TRBV14	TRBJ2-5	TGTGCCAGCAGCCTCGGGACAGACTTCCAAGAGACCCAGTACTTC	CASSLGTDFQETQYF
NA	TRBD1	TRBV11-2	TRBJ1-1	TGTGCCAGCAGCTTAGCGAGACAGGGGGCTGAAGCTTTCTTT	CASSLARQGAEAFF
NA	NA	TRBV5-6	TRBJ1-6	TGTGCCAGCAGCTTGGTCATCGGATCCTCTCGACCCCTCCACTTT	CASSLVIGSSRPLHF
few	NA	TRBV19	TRBJ1-3	TGTGCCAGTAGTTCGGACGGCTTCTCTGGAAACACCATATATTTT	CASSSDGFSGNTIYF
NA	NA	TRBV19	TRBJ2-5	TGTGCCAGTAGCAGGATTGGCCAGGGGACCCAGTACTTC	CASSRIGQGTQYF
NA	NA	TRBV2	TRBJ2-2	TGTGCCAGCTCCCTACAGGGAGCCGGGGAGCTGTTTTTT	CASSLQGAGELFF
NA	NA	TRBV10-3	TRBJ1-2	TGTGCCATCAGTGAAGTTCACAGGGAGCATGGCTACACCTTC	CAISEVHREHGYTF
NA	TRBD1	TRBV10-3	TRBJ1-2	TGTGCCATCAGCACAGGGGAGGCTGGCTACACCTTC	CAISTGEAGYTF
NA	TRBD2	TRBV5-1	TRBJ2-1	TGCGCCAGCAGCCCTCAACCTAGCGGGGGGTATGGAGAGCAGTTCTTC	CASSPQPSGGYGEQFF
NA	TRBD2	TRBV4-1	TRBJ2-7	TGCGCCAGCAGCCCCTCGGGGGGGCGTACTTACGAGCAGTACTTC	CASSPSGGRTYEQYF
NA	NA	TRBV30	TRBJ1-1	TGTGCCTGGAGTGTACAGGGTACCACTGAAGCTTTCTTT	CAWSVQGTTEAFF
NA	NA	TRBV5-4	TRBJ2-7	TGTGCCAGCAGCTCCGCCTACGAGCAGTACTTC	CASSSAYEQYF
few	TRBD1	TRBV29-1	TRBJ1-4	TGCAGCGTTGAATTGACAGGGGGTCATGAAAAACTGTTTTTT	CSVELTGGHEKLFF
NA	NA	TRBV6-6	TRBJ1-5	TGTGCCAGCAAAAGCCGAGTCGGCGGGGGAAAACAGCCCCAGCATTTT	CASKSRVGGGKQPQHF
once	TRBD2	TRBV2	TRBJ2-1	TGTGCCAGCAGTGATGCGGGGGGGCCGGGTGAGCAGTTCTTC	CASSDAGGPGEQFF
NA	NA	TRBV11-2	TRBJ2-5	TGTGCCAGCTCACGCCCAGGGGACGCGACCCAGTACTTC	CASSRPGDATQYF
NA	NA	TRBV20-1	TRBJ2-7	TGCAGTGCAGTTTACTACGAGCAGTACTTC	CSAVYYEQYF
few	NA	TRBV7-9	TRBJ2-5	TGTGCCAGCAGCTTCCCCATAGGACGGAGGCAAGAGACCCAGTACTTC	CASSFPIGRRQETQYF
NA	NA	TRBV30	TRBJ1-2	TGTGCCTGGAGTGTAGGGCAGGGCAGCTCAAGAGGCTACACCTTC	CAWSVGQGSSRGYTF
NA	NA	TRBV30	TRBJ2-5	TGTGCCTGGGCAGAGCAAGAGACCCAGTACTTC	CAWAEQETQYF
NA	NA	TRBV11-3	TRBJ1-6	TGTGCCAGCAGCTCGGACCCTTGGCGTTCACCCCTCCACTTT	CASSSDPWRSPLHF
few	TRBD2	TRBV4-1	TRBJ2-1	TGCGCCAGCAGCCACCCCCTGGTTAGCGGGGTGCACAATGAGCAGTTCTTC	CASSHPLVSGVHNEQFF
NA	NA	TRBV2	TRBJ1-2	TGTGCCAGCAGTATACAGGAGATCTATGGCTACACCTTC	CASSIQEIYGYTF
NA	NA	TRBV6-6	TRBJ2-7	TGTGCCAGCACCCCTGCAGGGAGCTCCTACGAGCAGTACTTC	CASTPAGSSYEQYF
NA	NA	TRBV9	TRBJ2-5	TGTGCCAGCAGCCCAGAGGGGGAGACCCAGTACTTC	CASSPEGETQYF
NA	TRBD1	TRBV2	TRBJ1-2	TGTGCCAGCACGGCTCGGGGACAGGCACGGAATGGCTACACCTTC	CASTARGQARNGYTF
NA	NA	TRBV5-6	TRBJ1-5	TGTGCCAGCACTAAAGAGCCACCGACAGGTGAAGGACAGCCCCAGCATTTT	CASTKEPPTGEGQPQHF
NA	NA	TRBV27	TRBJ1-4	TGTGCCAGCAGGCCACGGACACGCGGGAATGAAAAACTGTTTTTT	CASRPRTRGNEKLFF
NA	NA	TRBV7-3	TRBJ1-1	TGTGCCAGCAGCTTAAAAGTGAACACTGAAGCTTTCTTT	CASSLKVNTEAFF
few	NA	TRBV14	TRBJ2-7	TGTGCCAGCAGCCTAAACGCAGGGCCCTACGAGCAGTACTTC	CASSLNAGPYEQYF
many	NA	TRBV18	TRBJ2-1	TGTGCCAGCTCACCGAGTACCAATGAGCAGTTCTTC	CASSPSTNEQFF
NA	NA	TRBV5-6	TRBJ2-3	TGTGCCAGCAGCTTGGCCGGACTCCACACAGATACGCAGTATTTT	CASSLAGLHTDTQYF
NA	NA	TRBV7-2	TRBJ1-6	TGTGCCAGCAGCTTACAGGAGCGTTCACCCCTCCACTTT	CASSLQERSPLHF
few	NA	TRBV7-2	TRBJ2-5	TGTGCCAGCAGCTCCAACGGGGGCCCGGAGACCCAGTACTTC	CASSSNGGPETQYF
NA	TRBD1	TRBV10-3	TRBJ2-7	TGTGCCATAACAGGGGATGAGTTCCGGGAGCAGTACTTC	CAITGDEFREQYF
few	NA	TRBV28	TRBJ1-2	TGTGCCAGCAGCGAGACAGCCAACTATGGCTACACCTTC	CASSETANYGYTF